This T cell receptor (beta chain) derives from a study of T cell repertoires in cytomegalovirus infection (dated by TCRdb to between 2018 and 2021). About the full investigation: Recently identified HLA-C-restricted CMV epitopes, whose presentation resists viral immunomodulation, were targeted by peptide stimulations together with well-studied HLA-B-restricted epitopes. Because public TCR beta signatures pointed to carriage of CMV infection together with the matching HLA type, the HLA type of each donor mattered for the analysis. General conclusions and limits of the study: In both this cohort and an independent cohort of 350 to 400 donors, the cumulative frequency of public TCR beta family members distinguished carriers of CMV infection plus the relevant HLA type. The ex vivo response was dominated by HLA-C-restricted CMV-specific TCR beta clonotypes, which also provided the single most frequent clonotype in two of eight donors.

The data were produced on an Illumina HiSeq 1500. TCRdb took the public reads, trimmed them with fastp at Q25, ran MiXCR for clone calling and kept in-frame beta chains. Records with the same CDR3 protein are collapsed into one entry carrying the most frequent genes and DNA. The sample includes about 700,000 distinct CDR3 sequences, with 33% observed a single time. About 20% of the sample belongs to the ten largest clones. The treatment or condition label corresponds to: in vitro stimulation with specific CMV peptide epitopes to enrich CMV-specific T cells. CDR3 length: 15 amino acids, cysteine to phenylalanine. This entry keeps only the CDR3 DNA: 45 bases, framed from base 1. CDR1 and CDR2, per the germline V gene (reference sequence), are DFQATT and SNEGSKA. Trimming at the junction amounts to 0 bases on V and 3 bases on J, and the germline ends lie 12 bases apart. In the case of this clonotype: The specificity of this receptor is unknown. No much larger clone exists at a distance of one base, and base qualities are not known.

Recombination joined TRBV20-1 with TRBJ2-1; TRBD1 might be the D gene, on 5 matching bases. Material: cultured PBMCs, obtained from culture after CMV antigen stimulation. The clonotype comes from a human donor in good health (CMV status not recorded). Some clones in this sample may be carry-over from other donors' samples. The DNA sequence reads TGCAGTGCTAGAGATAAGGGGTTTTACTACAATGAGCAGTTCTTC. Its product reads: CSARDKGFYYNEQFF.